This T cell receptor (beta chain) was captured by sequencing in a study of T cells in Graves' hyperthyroidism and ophthalmopathy. As to this clonotype: Its antigen is unknown.

Researchers amplified the TCR beta CDR3 regions from RNA transcripts. A set of HTBI primers served as the primers for a first-round RT-PCR of the TCR CDR3. TCRdb passed the multiplex PCR reads through MiXCR, listing each CDR3 protein once. Of a few hundred thousand distinct CDR3 sequences in the sample, around 16% were seen once. Trimming cost V 6 bases and J 0 bases; bases outside gene matches: 8. This CDR3 has 16 amino acids. Per the germline V gene, CDR1 is MNHEY and CDR2 is SVGEGT. Study-wide points: Among thyroid clonotypes expanded above 0.001, most also appeared in blood.

What was sequenced was blood. The clonotype was recovered from a woman between 25 and 40 years old with Graves' hyperthyroidism. This chain uses TRBV6-2 or TRBV6-3 with TRBJ2-7, with 10 bases fitting TRBD2. CDR3 protein: CASSDISGRVSYEQYF. As DNA, the CDR3 is TGTGCCAGCAGCGACATCAGCGGGAGGGTCTCCTACGAGCAGTACTTC.